This T cell receptor (beta chain) was retrieved from a study of T cell responses to AZD1222 COVID-19 vaccine. Study-level findings and limits: Spike-specific TCR depth and breadth grew after two AZD1222 doses. Donor demographics were predominantly white British with a female majority; clonal diversity may be underestimated.

Note on this clone: Its antigen is currently unknown.

This table comes from immunoSEQ multiplex PCR, and its TCRdb copy is limited to in-frame clones, with some not included. The sample holds about 120,000 clones; about 86% are singletons and the top ten take about 3%. Second doses that came at about 4 or about 12 weeks were put together. Germline-derived CDR1 and CDR2 are SGHNT and YENEEA. The germline V and J ends were trimmed by 4 bases and 8 bases, with 16 bases remaining between them. This CDR3 comprises 14 residues. Material: peripheral blood, obtained 28 days after the second AZD1222 dose. The chain uses TRBV11-3 and TRBJ2-3; weak D call: TRBD1 (6 bases). This receptor was identified in an adult who received the AZD1222 COVID-19 vaccine. CDR3 DNA sequence: TGTGCCAGCAGCTGGAACAGGGCCTCCCCTACGCAGTATTTT. Amino acids: CASSWNRASPTQYF.